What follows are 6 T cell receptor beta chains derived from one specimen sequenced in a study of blood T cell repertoires in COVID-19. The assay was immunoSEQ multiplex PCR, and TCRdb's table has in-frame clones only and misses some. The table includes 190,000 or so clones, around 87% detected once. The sample consisted of peripheral blood. These receptors came from a man in his fifties with acute or convalescent COVID-19.

This clone was counted a single time. The J gene is TRBJ2-2, the V gene TRBV7-2, with 8 bases identical to TRBD2. V gave up 5 bases and J gave up 6 bases; unmatched junction bases: 8. The length of the CDR3 is 15 residues. The germline gives CDR1 SGHTA, CDR2 FQGNSA. CDR3 region: CASSRGLVFSGELFF. The CDR3 DNA reads TGTGCCAGCAGCAGGGGACTAGTTTTCTCCGGGGAGCTGTTTTTT. Based on the CDR3 plus reference TRBV7-2 and TRBJ2-2, the full variable domain is GAGVSQSPSNKVTEKGKDVELRCDPISGHTALYWYRQSLGQGLEFLIYFQGNSAPDKSGLPSDRFSAERTGGSVSTLTIQRTQQEDSAVYLCASSRGLVFSGELFFGEGSRLTVL.

This rearrangement joins TRBV4-3 to TRBJ2-5, with D maybe TRBD2 (6 bases). V lost 1 base to trimming and J lost 1 base, with 13 bases between them. The CDR3 totals 16 residues. CDR1 is LGHNA and CDR2 is YSLEER in the germline V gene. The CDR3 coding sequence is TGCGCCAGCAGCCAAGGCCCCTCGGGACTCCAAGAGACCCAGTACTTC. It yields the protein CASSQGPSGLQETQYF.

This rearrangement joins TRBV7-9 to TRBJ2-3; tentatively, D is TRBD1 (6 bases). Trimming pared 5 bases from V and 5 bases from J, leaving 11 bases between. Germline CDR1 SEHNR, CDR2 FQNEAQ (reference sequence). CDR3 length: 13 amino acids. CDR3 loop: CASSPTRGDTQYF. Here the CDR3 DNA reads TGTGCCAGCAGCCCAACCAGGGGAGATACGCAGTATTTT.

V usage is TRBV5-1 and J usage is TRBJ1-6; 8 bases fit TRBD1. The CDR3 consists of 14 residues. V was clipped by 1 base and J by 10 bases; unmatched bases: 4. Germline V lookup: CDR1 SGHRS, CDR2 YFSETQ. CDR3 sequence reads: CASSLQGQVSPLHF. CDR3 DNA: TGCGCCAGCAGCTTGCAGGGACAGGTATCACCCCTCCACTTT.

The chain carries TRBV29-1 and TRBJ1-5; D not resolved. Germline assignment: CDR1 SQVTM and CDR2 ANQGSEA. Trimming pared 3 bases from V and 0 bases from J, leaving 9 bases between. This CDR3 region has 14 residues. As DNA, the CDR3 is TGCAGCGTTGAGGTAGAAAATAGCAATCAGCCCCAGCATTTT. This translates into CSVEVENSNQPQHF.

The chain uses TRBV2 and TRBJ1-4, with 8 bases that match TRBD1. The germline V gene encodes CDR1 SNHLY and CDR2 FYNNEI. Trimming cost V 6 bases and J 1 base; bases outside gene matches: 7. This CDR3 has 16 amino acids. CDR3 sequence reads: CASRTTGELTNEKLFF. The CDR3 DNA sequence: TGTGCCAGCAGGACGACAGGGGAGTTAACTAATGAAAAACTGTTTTTT.